This TCR beta chain was sequenced for a study of control samples from healthy donors and cancer patients. This CDR3 spans 15 amino acids. V trimming: 5 bases; J trimming: 4 bases; junction bases outside the gene matches: 3. Germline-derived CDR1 and CDR2 are SGHNT and YENEEA. This clone is a singleton in its sample. The assay was immunoSEQ multiplex PCR, and TCRdb's table has in-frame clones only and misses some. The table shows roughly 43,000 clones, with around 94% occurring only once. V gene TRBV11-3 combines with J gene TRBJ2-1, with 12 nucleotides matching TRBD2. Input material: blood. This TCR was recovered from a man in his sixties in good health. CDR3 protein: CASSRLAGDYNEQFF. The CDR3 region has the DNA TGTGCCAGCAGCCGACTAGCGGGAGATTACAATGAGCAGTTCTTC.